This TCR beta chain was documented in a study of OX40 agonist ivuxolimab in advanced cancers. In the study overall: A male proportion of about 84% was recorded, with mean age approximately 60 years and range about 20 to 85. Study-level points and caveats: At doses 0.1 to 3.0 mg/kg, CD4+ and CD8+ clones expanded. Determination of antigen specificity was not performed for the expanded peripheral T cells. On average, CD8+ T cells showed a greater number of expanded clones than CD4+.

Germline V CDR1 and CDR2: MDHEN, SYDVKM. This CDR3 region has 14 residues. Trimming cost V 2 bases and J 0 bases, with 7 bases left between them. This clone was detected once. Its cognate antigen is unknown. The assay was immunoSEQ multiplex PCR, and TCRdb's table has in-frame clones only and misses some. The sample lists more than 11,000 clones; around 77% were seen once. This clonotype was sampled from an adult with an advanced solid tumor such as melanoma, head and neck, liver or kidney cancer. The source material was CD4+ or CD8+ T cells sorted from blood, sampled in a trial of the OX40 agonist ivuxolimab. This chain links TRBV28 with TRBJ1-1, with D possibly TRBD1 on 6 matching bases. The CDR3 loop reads CASSLTGLNTEAFF. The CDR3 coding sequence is TGTGCCAGCAGTTTAACAGGGCTGAACACTGAAGCTTTCTTT.